This T cell receptor beta chain was found in a study of regulatory T cells in long-lasting Graves disease. This clonotype occurred many times. Time point defined: newly diagnosed GD, antithyroid drugs for less than 3 months. The TCR library was prepared using RNA isolated from PBMCs. The CDR3 extends over 16 amino acids. Germline CDR1 MGHRA, CDR2 YSYEKL. V was clipped by 4 bases and J by 6 bases; unmatched bases: 13. In building TCR beta libraries, iRepertoire HTBI primers were used together with Arm-PCR of CDR3 regions. Each CDR3 protein is one row after TCRdb ran MiXCR on the multiplex PCR reads. This sample has about 450,000 distinct CDR3 sequences, with less than 20% found just once. The data were also submitted as part of a second study, on T cells in Graves' hyperthyroidism and ophthalmopathy.

The chain carries TRBV4-1 and TRBJ2-3; 7 nucleotides match TRBD2. The TCR comes from a woman under 40 with Graves disease. Sequenced material: peripheral blood mononuclear cells (PBMCs), taken at new diagnosis, from a patient treated with antithyroid drugs. The CDR3 is CASSLAPAGVADTQYF. CDR3 DNA: TGCGCCAGCAGCCTGGCCCCGGCGGGAGTCGCGGATACGCAGTATTTT.